This TCR beta chain was obtained from a study of cytomegalovirus exposure and HLA in healthy donors. Study-level findings and limits: In most subjects, TCR beta sequences reportedly gave accurate predictions of HLA-A and HLA-B alleles. Segments of the TCR beta V type were, in most cases, productive about 90% or about 30% of the time in an earlier analysis.

This CDR3 spans 18 amino acids. V gave up 6 bases and J gave up 4 bases; unmatched junction bases: 19. Germline V gene lookup returns CDR1 MDHEN and CDR2 SYDVKM. Points on this clone: The antigen remains undetermined.

PCR amplification relied on 60 Vbeta primers (plus 13 Jbeta primers). Generated by immunoSEQ multiplex PCR, the TCRdb table keeps only in-frame clones and is missing some. The data contain about 160,000 clones, roughly two thirds of them singletons. The chain recombines TRBV28 with TRBJ2-5; 8 positions agree with TRBD2. Sequenced material: PBMCs. This receptor was identified in a woman aged 25 to 39 in good health and CMV-seronegative. The CDR3 DNA reads as TGTGCCAGCAGCCTCGTCGCCCCAGGACTAGCAGGGCCAGAGACCCAGTACTTC. Encoded protein: CASSLVAPGLAGPETQYF. Combining the CDR3 with reference TRBV28 and TRBJ2-5 gives the whole variable domain DVKVTQSSRYLVKRTGEKVFLECVQDMDHENMFWYRQDPGLGLRLIYFSYDVKMKEKGDIPEGYSVSREKKERFSLILESASTNQTSMYLCASSLVAPGLAGPETQYFGPGTRLLVL.